The source of this T cell receptor (beta chain) is a study of blood T cells in healthy people across ages. Findings and limits, study-wide: No one knew whether donors had CMV, which possibly confounded expanded clonotype changes. As age increased, TCR beta diversity per million T cells fell in a roughly linear fashion.

In germline, CDR1 is MNHEY, CDR2 SMNVEV (reference sequence). Trimming took 5 bases from V and 3 from J, leaving 9 bases between them. The CDR3 is made up of 13 amino acids. A J-beta primer mix and a sample-barcoded 5' primer were used in a second PCR of about 7 to 12 cycles. Via MiXCR, TCRdb re-called the 5' RACE reads, giving one row per CDR3 protein. The table has about 810,000 distinct CDR3 sequences, approximately 35% seen once; the top ten hold around 13%. This clonotype showed up just a few times. Antigen specificity is unknown. The genes are TRBV27 and TRBJ2-3, with D possibly TRBD1 on 5 matching bases. The receptor was derived from a man younger than 35 in good health. The source material was blood. The CDR3 nucleotides are TGTGCCAGCAGTGGATCAGGGACAGATACGCAGTATTTT. It translates to CASSGSGTDTQYF.